These 26 T cell receptor beta chains were all obtained from the same sample, sequenced in a study of human T cells and chemical hapten exposure. TCRdb reanalysed the RACE reads using MiXCR and keeps one entry per CDR3 protein. This table holds 250,000 or so distinct CDR3 sequences, 7.5% to 10% found once. Time point of the sample: pre-sensitization, week 0. Described treatment: therapeutic diphenylcyclopropenone sensitization with weekly scalp DPC. The source was whole blood, collected in connection with sensitization to the hapten diphenylcyclopropenone (DPC). These receptors originate from a woman in her thirties or forties with alopecia areata. Some clones in this sample may be carry-over from other donors' samples.

This clonotype was detected a few times. The chain combines TRBV20-1 with TRBJ2-2; 14 bases agree with TRBD2. CDR1 and CDR2 from the germline V gene are DFQATT and SNEGSKA (reference sequence). This CDR3 contains 17 residues. The trim removed 6 bases at V and 4 bases at J, leaving 10 bases unmatched. CDR3 in amino acids: CSAQTRTSGRITGELFF. CDR3 nucleotides: TGCAGTGCCCAGACACGGACTAGCGGGAGGATCACCGGGGAGCTGTTTTTT.

This clonotype was recorded many times. The chain recombines TRBV27 with TRBJ1-2, with D possibly matching TRBD1 (5 bases). CDR3 size: 15 residues. Germline V lookup: CDR1 MNHEY, CDR2 SMNVEV (reference sequence). Trimming cost V 2 bases and J 8 bases, with 18 bases left between them. CDR3: CASSLGGVGSGGYTF. In DNA, the CDR3 is TGTGCCAGCAGTTTAGGAGGGGTTGGCTCTGGGGGCTACACCTTC.

The chain has TRBV24-1 and TRBJ2-1, with TRBD1 matching 7 bases. With V trimmed by 2 bases and J by 3 bases, 6 bases remained unmatched. The CDR3 is 16 amino acids. Per the germline V gene, CDR1 is KGHDR and CDR2 is SFDVKD. The CDR3 DNA reads as TGTGCCACCAGTGATTCACGACAGGGCTTCTACAATGAGCAGTTCTTC. Protein product: CATSDSRQGFYNEQFF.

The gene calls are TRBV20-1 and TRBJ1-5, with a possible D match to TRBD1 (6 bases). Germline CDR1 reads DFQATT; CDR2 reads SNEGSKA (reference sequence). This CDR3 contains 15 residues. Trimming took off 3 bases at V and 4 bases at J, with 16 bases between the two ends. The CDR3 DNA reads TGCAGTGCTAGGGACACAGGGAGGGAGAATCAGCCCCAGCATTTT. As protein: CSARDTGRENQPQHF.

The table lists this clonotype with many counts. The CDR3 DNA is TGCAGCGTGATGGGACAGCTCACCGGGGAGCTGTTTTTT. This sequence encodes CSVMGQLTGELFF. V and J are TRBV29-1 and TRBJ2-2; 7 positions agree with TRBD1. J gave up 4 bases and V 6 bases, and 5 bases lay outside the gene matches. CDR1 is SQVTM, CDR2 ANQGSEA, per germline. The CDR3 consists of 13 residues.

This clonotype was detected many times. The chain uses TRBV6-2 or TRBV6-3 and TRBJ2-1; maybe TRBD2 (6 bases). There are 14 residues in the CDR3. V was cut by 6 bases and J by 2 bases, with 11 bases left in between. Per germline, CDR1 MNHEY and CDR2 SVGEGT. The CDR3 nucleotides are TGTGCCAGCAGGCCTAGCGATACCTACAATGAGCAGTTCTTC. Translation: CASRPSDTYNEQFF.

The chain uses TRBV7-2 and TRBJ2-7, with TRBD2 identical over 12 bases. The CDR3 runs 17 residues. Trimming cost V 0 bases and J 1 base; bases outside gene matches: 4. Looked up from germline, CDR1 is SGHTA and CDR2 is FQGNSA. This CDR3 is CASSLASSGRGSYEQYF. Here the CDR3 DNA reads TGTGCCAGCAGCTTAGCTTCTAGCGGGAGGGGGTCCTACGAGCAGTACTTC.

The chain has TRBV6-2 or TRBV6-3 and TRBJ1-5, with 9 bases matching TRBD1. From germline, CDR1 is MNHEY and CDR2 SVGEGT. The V segment lost 0 bases and the J segment 1 base; nucleotides outside the gene matches: 4. There are 17 residues in the CDR3. CDR3 sequence reads: CASSYSGTGLSNQPQHF. For the CDR3, the DNA is TGTGCCAGCAGTTACTCCGGGACAGGGCTAAGCAATCAGCCCCAGCATTTT.

This clonotype was picked up many times. J is TRBJ2-1 and V is TRBV6-2 or TRBV6-3; D not resolved. V lost 5 bases and J lost 13, with 12 bases in between. The germline CDR1 and CDR2 sequences are MNHEY and SVGEGT. This CDR3 region has 11 residues. CDR3 DNA sequence: TGTGCCAGCAGTCAGTCAGTGGGACAGTTCTTC. It is translated as CASSQSVGQFF.

This clonotype was seen more than once but under ten times. DNA for the CDR3: TGCAGTGCCCCTCTAAGCGGGCGGAGCTCCTACAATGAGCAGTTCTTC. Translation gives CSAPLSGRSSYNEQFF. J is TRBJ2-1 and V is TRBV20-1; tentatively, D is TRBD2 (6 bases). The germline CDR1 and CDR2 sequences are DFQATT and SNEGSKA (reference sequence). V lost 6 bases, J lost 0 bases, and 18 bases lay in between. CDR3 length: 16 residues.

V is TRBV4-1 and J is TRBJ2-7; D uncertain. Germline V lookup: CDR1 MGHRA, CDR2 YSYEKL. Trimming cost V 1 base and J 6 bases, with 7 bases left between them. This CDR3 contains 12 residues. The CDR3 sequence is CASSQAIGEQYF. The CDR3 DNA sequence: TGCGCCAGCAGCCAAGCCATCGGCGAGCAGTACTTC.

The V gene is TRBV12-3 or TRBV12-4, the J gene TRBJ1-5; D gene ambiguous. V was trimmed by 8 bases and J by 0 bases, leaving 8 bases between them. The CDR3 is made up of 13 amino acids. The CDR3 nucleotides read TGTGCCAGCTTACAAAATAGCAATCAGCCCCAGCATTTT. Its protein is CASLQNSNQPQHF.

The J gene is TRBJ1-1, the V gene TRBV12-3 or TRBV12-4; tentatively, D is TRBD1 (5 bases). The CDR3 is 14 amino acids. Trimming took off 7 bases at V and 2 bases at J, with 14 bases between the two ends. CDR3 bases: TGTGCCAGCACCCGCGGGGGGTTCAACACTGAAGCTTTCTTT. Translation gives CASTRGGFNTEAFF.

The chain joins TRBV12-3 or TRBV12-4 to TRBJ2-1, with 10 bases that match TRBD2. J was trimmed by 3 bases and V by 8 bases; bases with no gene match: 7. CDR3 length: 15 residues. Here the CDR3 DNA reads TGTGCCAGCCGCGGACTAGCGGCCCACTACAATGAGCAGTTCTTC. Residues: CASRGLAAHYNEQFF.

This clonotype was counted once. At one of its ends the junction is not consistent with the germline gene, which may arise from a read error. The CDR3 reads CASSLGRNYNGQFF. The DNA for the CDR3 is TGTGCCAGCAGTTTAGGGCGGAACTACAATGGGCAGTTCTTC. The chain couples TRBV27 to TRBJ2-1; D remains unclear. CDR3 length: 14 residues. CDR1 and CDR2 (germline): MNHEY, SMNVEV (reference sequence).

The chain employs TRBV7-2 and TRBJ2-3; the match to TRBD2 covers 11 bases. With V trimmed by 2 bases and J by 5 bases, 9 bases remained unmatched. The CDR3 consists of 17 residues. Per the germline V gene, CDR1 is SGHTA and CDR2 is FQGNSA. The CDR3 DNA sequence: TGTGCCAGCAGCTTATTTTTGACTAGCGGGAATGGAGATACGCAGTATTTT. Protein product: CASSLFLTSGNGDTQYF.

This clonotype has more than one count but fewer than ten. DNA for the CDR3: TGTGCCAGCAGTTTAAAGGACAGGGGAACCGGGGAGCTGTTTTTT. Protein product: CASSLKDRGTGELFF. This chain uses TRBV27 with TRBJ2-2; 9 bases are a match to TRBD1. The CDR3 spans 15 residues. J gave up 5 bases and V 2 bases, and 3 bases lay outside the gene matches. CDR1 and CDR2 from the germline V gene are MNHEY and SMNVEV (reference sequence).

This clonotype was counted between two and nine times. The V and J genes are TRBV7-2 and TRBJ1-1; the D gene is possibly TRBD1 (5 bases). Trimming took 4 bases from V and 7 from J, leaving 13 bases between them. The germline CDR1 and CDR2 sequences are SGHTA and FQGNSA. The CDR3 sequence is 13 residues long. CDR3 bases: TGTGCCAGCAGCTCGCAAACAGGCGTTGAAGCTTTCTTT. Protein sequence: CASSSQTGVEAFF.

The rearrangement links TRBV10-3 to TRBJ2-7; weak D call: TRBD2 (5 bases). The CDR3 consists of 10 residues. CDR1 is ENHRY and CDR2 is SYGVKD in the germline V gene. With 3 bases removed from V and 9 bases from J, the gap between germline ends came to 6 bases. CDR3 residues: CAISDGVQYF. DNA of the CDR3: TGTGCCATCAGTGACGGGGTGCAGTACTTC.

This clonotype was detected only a few times. Here the CDR3 reads CAISEWASGSYEQYF. Here the CDR3 DNA reads TGTGCCATCAGTGAGTGGGCTAGCGGCTCCTACGAGCAGTACTTC. The V call is TRBV10-3, the J call TRBJ2-7; 7 nucleotides agree with TRBD2. V lost 1 base to trimming and J lost 0 bases; unmatched junction nucleotides: 3. Per germline, CDR1 ENHRY and CDR2 SYGVKD. This CDR3 is built from 15 residues.

This clonotype was recorded at least ten times. The chain has TRBV5-8 and TRBJ1-5; weak D call: TRBD1 (5 bases). The germline CDR1 and CDR2 sequences are SGHTS and YDEGEE. This CDR3 spans 14 amino acids. Trimming took 3 bases from V and 2 from J, leaving 9 bases between them. Written as DNA, the CDR3 is TGTGCCAGCAGCTCGCAAGGGGGCAATCAGCCCCAGCATTTT. It encodes CASSSQGGNQPQHF. The full variable domain, rest sourced from reference TRBV5-8 and TRBJ1-5, is EAGVTQSPTHLIKTRGQQATLRCSPISGHTSVYWYQQALGLGLQFLLWYDEGEERNRGNFPPRFSGRQFPNYSSELNVNALELEDSALYLCASSSQGGNQPQHFGDGTRLSIL.

The table lists this clonotype with a few counts. This sequence joins TRBV20-1 and TRBJ1-2; TRBD1 matches 8 bases. This CDR3 contains 13 residues. Germline V gives CDR1 DFQATT, CDR2 SNEGSKA (reference sequence). Losses at the gene ends were 6 bases for V and 4 bases for J; bases not matched to a gene: 7. The CDR3 spells CSARQGRGYGYTF. The CDR3 region has the DNA TGCAGTGCCCGACAGGGGAGAGGCTATGGCTACACCTTC.

The chain combines TRBV5-1 with TRBJ1-6; TRBD1 matches 7 bases. Trimming took 4 bases from V and 7 from J; bases not matched to a gene: 5. The length of the CDR3 is 14 residues. Per the germline V gene, CDR1 is SGHRS and CDR2 is YFSETQ. The CDR3 DNA reads TGCGCCAGCAGCCTGGGACAGAGAAATTCACCCCTCCACTTT. This translates into CASSLGQRNSPLHF.

This clonotype appeared a few times. CDR3 sequence reads: CASSSSSGTYEQYF. DNA of the CDR3: TGTGCCAGCAGCTCCTCTAGCGGGACCTACGAGCAGTACTTC. V is TRBV7-6 and J is TRBJ2-7; TRBD2 matches at 9 bases. The CDR3 runs to 14 residues. With V trimmed by 4 bases and J by 2 bases, 3 bases remained unmatched. Germline CDR1 is SGHVS and CDR2 is FNYEAQ.

The J gene is TRBJ2-7, the V gene TRBV28; 9 bases line up with TRBD1. This CDR3 has 15 residues. Germline V gives CDR1 MDHEN, CDR2 SYDVKM. With V trimmed by 4 bases and J by 6 bases, 10 bases remained unmatched. For the CDR3, the DNA is TGTGCCAGCAGTTCGTCCGGGACAGGGTTCGGCGAGCAGTACTTC. Amino acid sequence: CASSSSGTGFGEQYF.

This rearrangement joins TRBV20-1 to TRBJ2-7; no definite D call. Looked up from germline, CDR1 is DFQATT and CDR2 is SNEGSKA (reference sequence). Trimming removed 1 base at V and 6 bases at J, with 13 bases between. The CDR3 totals 13 residues. DNA of the CDR3: TGCAGTGCTAGAGTTTTGGGCCGAATCGAGCAGTACTTC. Protein sequence: CSARVLGRIEQYF.